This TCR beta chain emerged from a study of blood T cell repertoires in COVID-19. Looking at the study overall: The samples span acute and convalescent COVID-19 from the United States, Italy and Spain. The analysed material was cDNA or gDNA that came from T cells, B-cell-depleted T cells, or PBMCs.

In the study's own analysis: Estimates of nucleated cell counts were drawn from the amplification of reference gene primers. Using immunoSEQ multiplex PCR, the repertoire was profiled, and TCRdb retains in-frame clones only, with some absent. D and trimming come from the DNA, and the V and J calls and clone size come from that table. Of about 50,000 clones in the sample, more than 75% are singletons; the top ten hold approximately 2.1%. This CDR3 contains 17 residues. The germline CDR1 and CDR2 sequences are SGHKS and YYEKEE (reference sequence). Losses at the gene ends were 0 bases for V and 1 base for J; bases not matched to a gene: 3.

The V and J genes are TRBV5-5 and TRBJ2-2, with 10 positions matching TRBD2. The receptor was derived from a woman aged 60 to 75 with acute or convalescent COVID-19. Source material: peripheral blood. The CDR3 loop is CASSLGSSGGNTGELFF. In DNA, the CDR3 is TGTGCCAGCAGCTTGGGTTCTAGCGGGGGGAACACCGGGGAGCTGTTTTTT.